A single sample is the source of the 27 T cell receptor beta chains below, sequenced in a study of blood T cell repertoires in COVID-19. The protocol was immunoSEQ multiplex PCR, while the TCRdb copy is restricted to in-frame clones and leaves out a portion. The table records some 120,000 clones, about 80% of them present only once. The sequenced sample consisted of peripheral blood. The source of these receptors is a woman aged 55-69 years with acute or convalescent COVID-19.

The J gene is TRBJ1-1, the V gene TRBV9, with no clear D. The length of the CDR3 is 13 residues. Trimming left V 0 bases short and J 7 bases short, with 10 bases between. The germline gives CDR1 SGDLS, CDR2 YYNGEE. CDR3 loop: CASSVASAGEAFF. DNA of the CDR3: TGTGCCAGCAGCGTAGCTTCGGCGGGTGAAGCTTTCTTT.

This clone appeared a few times. The genes are TRBV12-3 or TRBV12-4 and TRBJ2-1, with no clear D. This CDR3 contains 11 residues. Deletions cut 5 bases from V and 8 bases from J, with 7 bases between. Here the CDR3 reads CASSLIDEQFF. CDR3 in DNA: TGTGCCAGCAGTCTTATAGATGAGCAGTTCTTC.

A single count supports this clone. V is TRBV5-5 and J is TRBJ1-1; TRBD1 matches 7 bases. Germline V gene sequence: CDR1 SGHKS, CDR2 YYEKEE (reference sequence). V lost 0 bases and J lost 0; bases outside the gene matches: 2. The CDR3 loop spans 15 amino acids. The CDR3 loop reads CASSLGGQLNTEAFF. In nucleotides, the CDR3 is TGTGCCAGCAGCTTGGGGGGACAGCTGAACACTGAAGCTTTCTTT.

The chain couples TRBV12-3 or TRBV12-4 to TRBJ1-2; unclear D gene. This CDR3 comprises 12 residues. V was clipped by 5 bases and J by 5 bases, with 9 bases between them. The DNA of the CDR3 is TGTGCCAGCAGTCTGGGCTCTTATGGCTACACCTTC. Protein: CASSLGSYGYTF.

The V and J genes are TRBV19 and TRBJ2-2; D unresolved. CDR1 is LNHDA, CDR2 SQIVND, per germline (reference sequence). V lost 6 bases and J lost 6, with 11 bases in between. The CDR3 has 13 amino acids. The CDR3 loop is CASRAFDPGELFF. The CDR3 DNA is TGTGCCAGTAGGGCCTTCGATCCCGGGGAGCTGTTTTTT.

The CDR3 nucleotides are TGTGCCAGCAGTTACTCCCAGATCGTAACTGAAGCTTTCTTT. Amino acid sequence: CASSYSQIVTEAFF. V and J are TRBV6-5 and TRBJ1-1; D remains ambiguous. The germline V gene has CDR1 MNHEY and CDR2 SVGAGI. This CDR3 has 14 amino acids. V was trimmed by 0 bases and J by 5 bases, leaving 10 bases between them.

V and J are TRBV2 and TRBJ2-3; the D gene is possibly TRBD2 (5 bases). The length of the CDR3 is 13 residues. The germline V gene has CDR1 SNHLY and CDR2 FYNNEI. V lost 5 bases to trimming and J lost 6 bases, with 12 bases between them. For the CDR3, the DNA is TGTGCCAGCAGTCCCACTTGGAGGGATACGCAGTATTTT. Encoded protein: CASSPTWRDTQYF.

This rearrangement joins TRBV3-1 (or the pseudogene TRBV3-2) to TRBJ2-3; possibly TRBD2 for D (6 bases). Germline values: CDR1 LGHDT, CDR2 YNNKEL (reference sequence). V was clipped by 1 base and J by 0 bases, with 17 bases between them. The CDR3 runs 18 residues. The CDR3 coding sequence is TGTGCCAGCAGCCAAGCAAGCGGGCCCCCTGGGAGCACAGATACGCAGTATTTT. Translating it yields CASSQASGPPGSTDTQYF.

The chain combines TRBV29-1 with TRBJ1-1; D is perhaps TRBD1 (6 bases). CDR1 is SQVTM, CDR2 ANQGSEA, per germline. V was cut by 4 bases and J by 1 base, with 10 bases left in between. There are 13 residues in the CDR3. CDR3 sequence (DNA): TGCAGCGTTGTGGGACAACAGAACACTGAAGCTTTCTTT. As protein: CSVVGQQNTEAFF. The whole variable domain, remainder taken from reference TRBV29-1 and TRBJ1-1, is SAVISQKPSRDICQRGTSLTIQCQVDSQVTMMFWYRQQPGQSLTLIATANQGSEATYESGFVIDKFPISRPNLTFSTLTVSNMSPEDSSIYLCSVVGQQNTEAFFGQGTRLTVV.

V gene TRBV11-2 combines with J gene TRBJ1-4; a possible D gene is TRBD1 (5 bases). Germline loops: CDR1 SGHAT, CDR2 FQNNGV. Trimming removed 1 base at V and 5 bases at J, with 11 bases between. The CDR3 length is 15 residues. The CDR3 nucleotides read TGTGCCAGCAGCTTAGGTACAGGTCGGAATGAAAAACTGTTTTTT. Encoded protein: CASSLGTGRNEKLFF.

In regard to this clone: Other DNA sequences in this specimen translate into the identical CDR3. This rearrangement joins TRBV30 to TRBJ1-1; D is uncertain. CDR3 length: 13 residues. Between the trimmed V and J ends, which lost 0 bases and 2 bases, there was a span of 7 bases. Germline values: CDR1 GTSNPN, CDR2 SVGIG (reference sequence). CDR3 in amino acids: CAWSVGGNTEAFF. The CDR3 DNA follows: TGTGCCTGGAGTGTAGGAGGCAACACTGAAGCTTTCTTT.

The V and J genes are TRBV7-2 and TRBJ2-1, with 13 bases that match TRBD2. Germline CDR1 is SGHTA and CDR2 is FQGNSA. The CDR3 spans 15 residues. Trimming at V came to 5 bases and at J to 7 bases, leaving 5 bases not matched to a gene. The CDR3 protein is CASSQLAGGLNEQFF. The CDR3 DNA reads as TGTGCCAGCAGCCAACTAGCGGGGGGGCTAAATGAGCAGTTCTTC. The full variable domain, completed using reference TRBV7-2 and TRBJ2-1, is GAGVSQSPSNKVTEKGKDVELRCDPISGHTALYWYRQSLGQGLEFLIYFQGNSAPDKSGLPSDRFSAERTGGSVSTLTIQRTQQEDSAVYLCASSQLAGGLNEQFFGPGTRLTVL.

There are a few counts of this clone. V and J are TRBV7-9 and TRBJ2-5, with TRBD1 matching over 8 bases. CDR1 is SEHNR and CDR2 is FQNEAQ in the germline V gene (reference sequence). J was trimmed by 5 bases and V by 2 bases; bases with no gene match: 13. CDR3 length: 17 residues. The chain's CDR3 is CASSLKGTGVSMETQYF. CDR3 bases: TGTGCCAGCAGCTTAAAAGGGACAGGTGTTTCGATGGAGACCCAGTACTTC. The full variable domain, in which reference TRBV7-9 and TRBJ2-5 provide the parts outside the CDR3, is DTGVSQNPRHKITKRGQNVTFRCDPISEHNRLYWYRQTLGQGPEFLTYFQNEAQLEKSRLLSDRFSAERPKGSFSTLEIQRTEQGDSAMYLCASSLKGTGVSMETQYFGPGTRLLVL.

The CDR3 is CASSFGQEENIQYF. CDR3 nucleotides: TGTGCCAGCAGCTTCGGACAGGAGGAAAACATTCAGTACTTC. This sequence joins TRBV5-6 and TRBJ2-4; TRBD1 matches at 7 bases. Trimming at V came to 2 bases and at J to 5 bases, leaving 4 bases not matched to a gene. This CDR3 region has 14 residues. CDR1 is SGHDT, CDR2 YYEEEE, per germline.

This clone was counted between two and nine times. The chain is built from TRBV2 and TRBJ2-1; no reliable D call. The V gene lost 4 bases and the J gene lost 8 bases, with 12 bases spanning the gap. CDR3 length equals 13 residues. Looked up from germline, CDR1 is SNHLY and CDR2 is FYNNEI. The CDR3 region has the DNA TGTGCCAGCAGTGTCGCCGGTTACCATGAGCAGTTCTTC. Translated: CASSVAGYHEQFF.

This clone occurred once. The J gene is TRBJ1-1, the V gene TRBV27, with no clear D. The CDR3 has 15 residues. V dropped 2 bases and J dropped 1 base, with 11 bases sitting between them. CDR1 and CDR2 from the germline V gene are MNHEY and SMNVEV (reference sequence). The CDR3, as DNA: TGTGCCAGCAGTTTACTGTCCAGGCAGAACACTGAAGCTTTCTTT. It yields the protein CASSLLSRQNTEAFF.

The V gene is TRBV20-1, the J gene TRBJ2-7, with D uncertain. Germline V CDR1 and CDR2: DFQATT, SNEGSKA (reference sequence). The CDR3 consists of 11 residues. Trimming cost V 4 bases and J 6 bases, with 10 bases left between them. CDR3 in DNA: TGCAGTGCTACTCCCGGCGGCGAGCAGTACTTC. Protein sequence: CSATPGGEQYF.

The J gene is TRBJ1-4, the V gene TRBV19; D is unresolved. The V and J ends lost 6 bases and 10 bases respectively, with 27 bases between them. The CDR3 runs 17 residues. Germline V gene data show CDR1 as LNHDA and CDR2 as SQIVND (reference sequence). DNA of the CDR3: TGTGCCAGTAGCCACCGAACTGGCGGCGGGAGAACCGGAAAACTGTTTTTT. It specifies CASSHRTGGGRTGKLFF.

V and J are TRBV5-5 and TRBJ1-2; tentative D call: TRBD1 (6 bases). Germline V gene data show CDR1 as SGHKS and CDR2 as YYEKEE (reference sequence). V was trimmed by 4 bases and J by 8 bases, leaving 18 bases between them. CDR3 size: 14 residues. Here the CDR3 reads CASSQIDRTLGYTF. The CDR3 DNA reads as TGTGCCAGCAGCCAAATTGACAGGACCTTAGGCTACACCTTC.

This sequence joins TRBV24-1 and TRBJ1-2; tentative D call: TRBD1 (6 bases). With 4 bases removed from V and 7 bases from J, the gap between germline ends came to 15 bases. Germline V lookup: CDR1 KGHDR, CDR2 SFDVKD. The CDR3 has 14 residues. The CDR3 here is CATSERRGGAGYTF. In DNA, the CDR3 is TGTGCCACCAGTGAACGCCGTGGGGGGGCTGGCTACACCTTC.

The V gene is TRBV5-1, the J gene TRBJ2-1; D is perhaps TRBD2 (8 bases). Germline V gives CDR1 SGHRS, CDR2 YFSETQ. V lost 4 bases to trimming and J lost 5 bases, with 16 bases between them. The CDR3 is 15 residues long. For the CDR3, the DNA is TGCGCCAGCAGCCCGGGGGGGACAGACAACAATGAGCAGTTCTTC. Translation: CASSPGGTDNNEQFF. The full variable domain, its missing parts supplied by reference TRBV5-1 and TRBJ2-1, is KAGVTQTPRYLIKTRGQQVTLSCSPISGHRSVSWYQQTPGQGLQFLFEYFSETQRNKGNFPGRFSGRQFSNSRSEMNVSTLELGDSALYLCASSPGGTDNNEQFFGPGTRLTVL.

The CDR3 nucleotides read TGTGCCAGCTCACCATCAGACAGAGCCGGGGAGCTGTTTTTT. This gives the protein CASSPSDRAGELFF. The V call is TRBV18, the J call TRBJ2-2; TRBD1 is a possible D gene (5 bases). The CDR3 is 14 amino acids. CDR1 and CDR2 from the germline V gene are KGHSH and LQKENI. Trimming left V 2 bases short and J 6 bases short, with 10 bases between.

The chain combines TRBV2 with TRBJ1-1; TRBD1 aligns across 7 bases. With V trimmed by 7 bases and J by 1 base, 3 bases remained unmatched. Germline loops: CDR1 SNHLY, CDR2 FYNNEI. The CDR3 loop spans 13 amino acids. CDR3 amino acids: CASTGQQNTEAFF. CDR3 coding DNA: TGTGCCAGCACGGGACAGCAGAACACTGAAGCTTTCTTT.

The gene calls are TRBV5-4 and TRBJ2-3; D is possibly TRBD1 (5 bases). Trimming took 1 base from V and 6 from J, leaving 9 bases between them. This CDR3 is built from 13 residues. The germline V gene encodes CDR1 SGHNT and CDR2 YYREEE (reference sequence). CDR3 nucleotides: TGTGCCAGCAGCTTGACAGGAAGGGATACGCAGTATTTT. This translates into CASSLTGRDTQYF.

This clone was counted a few times. The chain joins TRBV10-3 to TRBJ1-2, with TRBD1 matching 7 bases. This CDR3 has 14 residues. V lost 4 bases and J lost 8; bases outside the gene matches: 10. The V gene's germline CDR1 is ENHRY and CDR2 SYGVKD. CDR3 protein: CAISAIKGARGYTF. The CDR3 DNA is TGTGCCATCAGTGCAATAAAGGGGGCGCGGGGCTACACCTTC.

The chain combines TRBV6-1 with TRBJ2-1; D is ambiguous. Trimming removed 1 base at V and 8 bases at J, with 12 bases between. Germline lookup yields CDR1 MNHNS and CDR2 SASEGT. The CDR3 contains 14 residues. The CDR3 loop reads CASSEGKFQDEQFF. In nucleotides, the CDR3 is TGTGCCAGCAGTGAAGGCAAATTTCAGGATGAGCAGTTCTTC.

The rearrangement uses TRBV10-2 and TRBJ1-2; perhaps TRBD1 as D (6 bases). Germline V gene lookup returns CDR1 WSHSY and CDR2 SAAADI. This CDR3 is built from 13 residues. The V and J ends lost 4 bases and 2 bases respectively, with 8 bases between them. CDR3: CASSARGNYGYTF. The CDR3, as DNA: TGCGCCAGCAGTGCGAGGGGGAACTATGGCTACACCTTC.